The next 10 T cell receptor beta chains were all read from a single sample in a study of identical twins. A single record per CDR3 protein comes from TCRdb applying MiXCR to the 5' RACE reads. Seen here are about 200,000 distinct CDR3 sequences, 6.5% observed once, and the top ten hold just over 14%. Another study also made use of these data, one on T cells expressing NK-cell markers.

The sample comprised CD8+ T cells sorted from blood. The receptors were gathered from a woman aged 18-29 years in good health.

The CDR3 sequence is CARRTDTQYF. CDR3 coding DNA: TGTGCCAGGAGGACAGATACGCAGTATTTT. The chain combines TRBV6-6 with TRBJ2-3, with D uncertain. The CDR3 is 10 residues long. Germline lookup yields CDR1 MNHNY and CDR2 SVGAGI (reference sequence). Trimming cost V 9 bases and J 3 bases, with 4 bases left between them.

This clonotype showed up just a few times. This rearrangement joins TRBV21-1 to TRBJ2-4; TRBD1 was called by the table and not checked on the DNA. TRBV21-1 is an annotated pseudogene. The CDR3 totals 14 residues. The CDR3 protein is CASSKRDSKNIQYF. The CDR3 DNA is TGTGCCAGCAGCAAAAGGGACAGTAAAAACATTCAGTACTTC.

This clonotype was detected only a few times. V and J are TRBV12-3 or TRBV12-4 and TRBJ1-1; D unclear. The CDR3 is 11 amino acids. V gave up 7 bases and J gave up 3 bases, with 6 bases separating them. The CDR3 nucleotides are TGTGCCAGCAAGTATTACACTGAAGCTTTCTTT. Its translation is CASKYYTEAFF.

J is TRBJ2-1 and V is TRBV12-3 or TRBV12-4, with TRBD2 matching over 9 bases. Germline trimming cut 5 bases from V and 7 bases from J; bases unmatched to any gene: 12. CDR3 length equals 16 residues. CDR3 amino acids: CASSGLTGTSNNEQFF. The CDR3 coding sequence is TGTGCCAGCAGTGGGTTAACCGGGACTAGCAATAATGAGCAGTTCTTC.

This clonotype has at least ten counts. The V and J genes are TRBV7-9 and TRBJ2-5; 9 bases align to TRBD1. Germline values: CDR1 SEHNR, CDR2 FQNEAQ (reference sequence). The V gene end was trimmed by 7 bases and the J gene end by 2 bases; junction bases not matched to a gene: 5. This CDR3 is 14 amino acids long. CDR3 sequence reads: CASTGTGPQETQYF. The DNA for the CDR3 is TGTGCCAGCACGGGGACAGGGCCACAAGAGACCCAGTACTTC.

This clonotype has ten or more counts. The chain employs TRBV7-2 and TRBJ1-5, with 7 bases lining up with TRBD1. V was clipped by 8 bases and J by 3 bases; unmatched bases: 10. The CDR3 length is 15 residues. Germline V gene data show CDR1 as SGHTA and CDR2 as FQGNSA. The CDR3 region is CASARDSRVNQPQHF. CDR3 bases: TGTGCCAGCGCCCGGGACAGTCGGGTCAATCAGCCCCAGCATTTT.

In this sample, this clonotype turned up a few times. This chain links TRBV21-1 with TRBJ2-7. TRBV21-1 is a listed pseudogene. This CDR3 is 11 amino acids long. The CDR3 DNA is TGTGTTATACTCGGGGTAAACGAGCAGTACTTC. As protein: CVILGVNEQYF.

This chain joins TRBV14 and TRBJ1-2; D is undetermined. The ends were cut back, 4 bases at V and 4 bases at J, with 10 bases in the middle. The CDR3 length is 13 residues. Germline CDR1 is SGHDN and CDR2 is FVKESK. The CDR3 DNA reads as TGTGCCAGCAGCCTCGGGAATCGCTATGGCTACACCTTC. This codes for CASSLGNRYGYTF.

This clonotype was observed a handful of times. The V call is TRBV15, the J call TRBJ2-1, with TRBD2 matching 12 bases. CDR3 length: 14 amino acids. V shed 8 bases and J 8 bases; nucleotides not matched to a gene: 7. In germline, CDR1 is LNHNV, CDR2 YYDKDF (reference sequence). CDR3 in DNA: TGTGCCACCGAAACTAGCGGGGGGCAGCATGAGCAGTTCTTC. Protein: CATETSGGQHEQFF.

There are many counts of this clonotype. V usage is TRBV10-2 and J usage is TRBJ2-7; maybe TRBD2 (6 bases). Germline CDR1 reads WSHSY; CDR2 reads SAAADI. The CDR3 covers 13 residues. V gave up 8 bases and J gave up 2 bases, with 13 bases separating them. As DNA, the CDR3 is TGCGCCAGCGCCCTGGGACTTCCCTACGAGCAGTACTTC. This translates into CASALGLPYEQYF.